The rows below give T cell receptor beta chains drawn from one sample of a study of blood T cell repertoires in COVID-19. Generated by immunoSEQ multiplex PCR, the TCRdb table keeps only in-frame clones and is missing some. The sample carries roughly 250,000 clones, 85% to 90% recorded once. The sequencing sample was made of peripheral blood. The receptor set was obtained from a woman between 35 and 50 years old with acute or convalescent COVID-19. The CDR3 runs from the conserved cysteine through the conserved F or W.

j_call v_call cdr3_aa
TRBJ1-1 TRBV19 CASRPGGGNTEAFF
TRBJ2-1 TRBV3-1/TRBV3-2 CASSPTRSSYNEQFF
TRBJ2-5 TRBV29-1 CSVGGLAGATGYQETQYF
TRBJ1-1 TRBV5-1 CASSLATSSNTEAFF
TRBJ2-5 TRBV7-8 CASSSPTEETQYF
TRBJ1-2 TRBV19 CASSPSGQGLYGYTF
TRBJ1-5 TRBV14 CASSQAKGSNQPQHF
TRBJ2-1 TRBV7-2 CASSEGLAGGEQFF
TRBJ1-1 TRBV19 CASSRQGITEAFF
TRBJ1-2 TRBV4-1 CASSQDGQFYGYTF
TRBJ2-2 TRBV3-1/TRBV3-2 CASTLGTSGGASTGELFF
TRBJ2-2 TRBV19 CASISDRSGSGRPGELFF
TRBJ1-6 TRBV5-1 CASSDRRGRNSPLHF
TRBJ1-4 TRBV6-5 CASTQGDFNEKLFF
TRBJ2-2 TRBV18 CASSPIPGANTGELFF
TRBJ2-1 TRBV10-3 CAIKGLAFDEQFF
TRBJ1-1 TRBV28 CASSPSGGAGTEAFF
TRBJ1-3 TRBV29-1 CSAGPGGLNTIYF
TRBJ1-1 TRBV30 CAWIREGMNTEAFF
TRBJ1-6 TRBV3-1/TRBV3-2 CASSQGTVGSPLHF
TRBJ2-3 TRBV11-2 CASSLKPSTDTQYF
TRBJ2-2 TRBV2 CASSGTALNTGELFF
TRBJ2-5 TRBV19 CASSFPGPRGETQYF
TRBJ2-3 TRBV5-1 CASSLGQNTDTQYF
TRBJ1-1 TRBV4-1 CASSPQAHRAGTEAFF
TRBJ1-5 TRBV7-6 CASSQTGDQPQHF
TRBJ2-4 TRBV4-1 CASSQDSGRGNIQYF
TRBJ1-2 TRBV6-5 CASSYSGRRHYGYTF
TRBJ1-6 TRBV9 CASSPGGYNSPLHF
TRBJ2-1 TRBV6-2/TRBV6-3 CASSYMSFQGGSYNEQFF
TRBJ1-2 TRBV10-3 CAISESGDPNYGYTF
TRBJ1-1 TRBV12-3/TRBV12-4 CASSWTGGTEAFF
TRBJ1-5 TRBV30 CAWSASDSHYSNQPQHF
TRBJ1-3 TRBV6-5 CASSLGGSGGNTIYF
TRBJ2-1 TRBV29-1 CSADPSGGNNEQFF
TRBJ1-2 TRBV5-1 CASSPDRDDGYTF
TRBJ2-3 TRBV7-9 CASSFGQGDSDTQYF
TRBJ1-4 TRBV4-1 CASSLYRDSVNEKLFF
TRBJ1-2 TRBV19 CASVRTIQGHGYTF
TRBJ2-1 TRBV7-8 CASSFLRGGGEYNEQFF
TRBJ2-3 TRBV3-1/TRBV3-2 CASSQLTSGATDTQYF
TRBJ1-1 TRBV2 CASTEPTGSEAFF
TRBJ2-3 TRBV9 CASSGGLAADTQYF
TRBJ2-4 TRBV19 CASSRSGTEGNIQYF
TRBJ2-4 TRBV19 CASRTPPSSGLAKNIQYF
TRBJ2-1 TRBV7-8 CASSPTYINEQFF